This TCR beta chain was sequenced for a study of OX40 agonist ivuxolimab in advanced cancers. Study-level background: Patients receiving dose escalation had hepatocellular carcinoma, melanoma, renal cell or head and neck cancer.

Assay: immunoSEQ multiplex PCR; the TCRdb copy retains only in-frame clones and omits some. The sample contains roughly 80,000 clones, around nine tenths of which appear only once. To note about this clone: A read error may produce the germline difference seen at one junction end.

The origin of this receptor is an adult with an advanced solid tumor such as melanoma, head and neck, liver or kidney cancer. This material consisted of CD4+ or CD8+ T cells sorted from blood, taken in a trial of the OX40 agonist ivuxolimab.

Here the CDR3 reads CASSSGRLSYNEQFF. As DNA, the CDR3 is TGTGCTAGCAGCTCGGGTCGCCTCTCCTACAATGAGCAGTTCTTC. The V and J genes are TRBV7-7 and TRBJ2-1, with no clear D. The CDR3 is 15 residues long. Germline assignment: CDR1 SSHAT and CDR2 FNYEAQ (reference sequence).